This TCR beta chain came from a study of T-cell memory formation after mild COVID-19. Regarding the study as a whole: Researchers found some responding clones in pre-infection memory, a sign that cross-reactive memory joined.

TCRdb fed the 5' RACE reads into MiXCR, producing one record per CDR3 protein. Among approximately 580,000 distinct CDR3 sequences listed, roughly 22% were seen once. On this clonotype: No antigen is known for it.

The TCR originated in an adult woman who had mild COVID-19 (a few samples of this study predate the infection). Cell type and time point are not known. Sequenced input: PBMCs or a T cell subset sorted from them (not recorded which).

CDR3 residues: CSARVVGDVEAFF. The CDR3 DNA sequence: TGCAGTGCTAGAGTTGTGGGGGACGTTGAAGCTTTCTTT. This chain joins TRBV20-1 and TRBJ1-1, with TRBD1 as a possible D gene (5 bases). V dropped 1 base and J dropped 7 bases, with 13 bases sitting between them. The CDR3 is 13 amino acids. Germline CDR1 reads DFQATT; CDR2 reads SNEGSKA (reference sequence).